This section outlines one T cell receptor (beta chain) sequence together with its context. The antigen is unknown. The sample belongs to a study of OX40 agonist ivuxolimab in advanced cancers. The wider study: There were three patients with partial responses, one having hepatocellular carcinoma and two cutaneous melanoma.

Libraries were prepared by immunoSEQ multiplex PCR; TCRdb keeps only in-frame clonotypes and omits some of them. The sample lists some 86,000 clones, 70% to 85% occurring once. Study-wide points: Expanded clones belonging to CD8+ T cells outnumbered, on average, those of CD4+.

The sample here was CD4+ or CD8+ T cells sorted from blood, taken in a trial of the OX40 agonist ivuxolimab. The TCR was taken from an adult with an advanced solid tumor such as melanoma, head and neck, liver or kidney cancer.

The CDR3 loop is CASSQLDSGELFF. Here the CDR3 DNA reads TGTGCCAGCAGTCAACTAGATTCCGGGGAGCTGTTTTTT. This chain links TRBV6-1 with TRBJ2-2; the D gene is possibly TRBD2 (5 bases). This CDR3 has 13 amino acids. Germline V gene sequence: CDR1 MNHNS, CDR2 SASEGT. Trimming took off 5 bases at V and 6 bases at J, with 10 bases between the two ends.